This TCR beta chain was sequenced in a study of molecular identifiers for immune sequencing clone quantification (dated by TCRdb to the late 2010s). As for the study more broadly: For a replicate experiment, RNA from roughly 18,000 or 92,000 naive CD8 T cells was divided into five aliquots, of which four were sequenced. This methods study benchmarked molecular-identifier clustering-based TCR repertoire sequencing (MIDCIRS) and TCR RNA copy counting, using CD8 T cells to do so. Beyond this particular receptor, the publication reports: In CMV-specific effector cells, clones with more than 20 RNA copies contained over 97% of molecules, whereas in naive cells such clones contained under 1% of molecules. When barcode sub-clustering was left out, chimeric consensus sequences inflated TCR diversity, with chimeras reaching as high as 47%. Spiked-in Jurkat TCR RNA (roughly 10 copies' worth), which is not part of the donor repertoire, was contained in the naive libraries. Modeling estimated 2.5 to 3.5 recovered TCR RNA copies per cell, compared with about 10 by digital PCR, which implies around 33% capture efficiency. Even against a background of about a million naive CD8 T cells, spiked-in Jurkat TCR RNA amounting to a single cell's worth was reported to be detectable. Highly expanded clone sizes could be underestimated because identical TCR molecules may share a barcode.

This clonotype was detected many times. Its antigen is unknown. No clone much larger than this one lies a single base away; base qualities are absent. Libraries of naive CD8 T cells were built from about 20,000 to 1,000,000 sorted cells, with 10%, 30% or 50% of the purified RNA used. Naive CD8 T cells, defined as CD8+CD4-CCR7+CD45RA+, were FACS-sorted into RLT Plus buffer on a BD FACSAria II. Nine to eleven TCR copies' worth of Jurkat RNA were spiked into 20,000-1,000,000 naive CD8 T cell samples to test detection sensitivity. Enrichment of CD8 T cells was performed with RosetteSep CD8+ T Cell Enrichment Cocktail and Ficoll-Paque, after which ACK red cell lysis was carried out. V sheds 5 bases and J sheds 2 bases, leaving 10 bases between their ends. Per the germline V gene (reference sequence), LNHDA is the CDR1 and SQIVND is the CDR2. Measured from the cysteine to the phenylalanine, the CDR3 is 14 residues long. Only the CDR3 portion is preserved as DNA: 42 bases, with reading frame beginning at the first base.

Library preparation was by PCR. The data were produced on a NextSeq 500. Bulk TCR libraries were prepared as previously described, using TCR primers listed in Table S5. Purification of total RNA was performed with the Qiagen AllPrep DNA/RNA kit. Before any analysis, reads coming from multiple sequencing runs of the same library were combined into one pool. The authors' pipeline ran thus. Reads were retained only if an exact TCR constant sequence was present, and the retained reads were trimmed to 150 nt and grouped according to their 12-nt molecular barcodes. Reads within each barcode group were sub-clustered using a 15% Levenshtein threshold, and quality-weighted consensus sequences were constructed for each RNA molecule. Non-functional sequences were excluded, and lower-count sequences lying one edit away from another sequence were also excluded. Barcode sub-clusters with fewer than 20% of the maximum read count were removed, based on fitting two negative binomial distributions. Using fastp trimming at Q25 and MiXCR clonotype assembly, TCRdb reanalyzed the public sequencing data and kept in-frame beta chains. CDR3 protein sequences are deduplicated, and each keeps its most common genes and DNA. The V and J calls here are based on TCRdb, not the publication. This sample holds hundreds of thousands of distinct CDR3 sequences; about 25% were observed only once. About 0.8% of the sample belongs to the ten largest clones.

This TCR was recovered from a human donor in good health. Some libraries in this study had Jurkat cell RNA spiked in. Recombination joined TRBV19 with TRBJ1-5; the D gene lacks a confident call. Specimen: naive CD8+ T cells from blood, with Jurkat cell RNA spiked in. In the paper's terms, the cell subset or site label means: FACS-sorted CD8+CD4-CCR7+CD45RA+ naive T cells. The CDR3 amino acid sequence is: CASSADWGNQPQHF. The DNA reads TGTGCCAGTAGTGCGGACTGGGGCAATCAGCCCCAGCATTTT.